This TCR beta chain was sequenced during a study of blood T cell repertoires in COVID-19. About the research overall: From T cells, B-cell-depleted T cells, or PBMCs came the material, which was cDNA or gDNA.

This clone showed up just once. Germline V gives CDR1 SGHKS, CDR2 YYEKEE (reference sequence). Trimming took 0 bases from V and 1 from J, leaving 11 bases between them. This CDR3 spans 15 amino acids. Original methodology: Amplification from reference gene primers served as the basis for estimated nucleated cell counts. Profiled with immunoSEQ multiplex PCR; TCRdb holds only in-frame clones, not every one. The V and J calls and clone size were taken over from that table, and D and trimming were inferred from the DNA. This sample has about 400,000 clones; 70% to 90% occur once, and the top ten carry 3%.

This receptor was identified in a human donor in a cohort sampled during active COVID-19. V usage is TRBV5-5 and J usage is TRBJ2-7; TRBD2 is a possible D gene (5 bases). The source material was peripheral blood. The CDR3 DNA follows: TGTGCCAGCAGCTTGGACGTACTAGGGTCCTACGAGCAGTACTTC. It yields the protein CASSLDVLGSYEQYF.